This passage covers 7 T cell receptor beta chains from one sample sequenced in a study of T cell responses to AZD1222 COVID-19 vaccine. The protocol was immunoSEQ multiplex PCR, while the TCRdb copy is restricted to in-frame clones and leaves out a portion. The repertoire has approximately 200,000 clones, about 94% of them found once; the top ten carry roughly 9.2%. The sequenced sample was peripheral blood, obtained on day 0 of AZD1222 vaccination. The source of these receptors is an adult in good health.

The V gene is TRBV9, the J gene TRBJ2-3; tentative D call: TRBD1 (5 bases). CDR1 SGDLS and CDR2 YYNGEE come from the germline V gene. The CDR3 has 15 amino acids. V was clipped by 3 bases and J by 2 bases, with 13 bases between them. CDR3: CASSALPTVTDTQYF. The CDR3 coding sequence is TGTGCCAGCAGCGCCCTCCCGACAGTCACAGATACGCAGTATTTT.

V is TRBV30 and J is TRBJ2-2; D is possibly TRBD1 (5 bases). The germline V and J ends were trimmed by 5 bases and 9 bases, with 7 bases remaining between them. Looked up from germline, CDR1 is GTSNPN and CDR2 is SVGIG (reference sequence). This CDR3 has 10 residues. The CDR3 DNA is TGTGCCTGGTGGGGCCGGGAGCTGTTTTTT. It yields the protein CAWWGRELFF.

The rearrangement uses TRBV7-9 and TRBJ1-1; D possibly corresponds to TRBD1 (6 bases). Trimming took off 5 bases at V and 9 bases at J, with 16 bases between the two ends. Germline values: CDR1 SEHNR, CDR2 FQNEAQ (reference sequence). This CDR3 comprises 13 residues. CDR3 sequence reads: CASSTGTAVKAFF. In DNA form, the CDR3 reads TGTGCCAGCAGCACAGGGACCGCGGTTAAAGCTTTCTTT.

V and J are TRBV6-5 and TRBJ2-7, with D unclear. V gave up 7 bases and J gave up 9 bases, with 16 bases separating them. The CDR3 is 12 amino acids. Germline assignment: CDR1 MNHEY and CDR2 SVGAGI. In nucleotides, the CDR3 is TGTGCCAGCACTATGAATCCTCATGGGCAGTACTTC. It encodes CASTMNPHGQYF.

The gene calls are TRBV4-2 and TRBJ2-2, with 7 bases identical to TRBD2. Germline V gene data show CDR1 as LGHNA and CDR2 as YNFKEQ. V lost 0 bases and J lost 1; bases outside the gene matches: 8. The CDR3 sequence is 18 residues long. CDR3 sequence (DNA): TGTGCCAGCAGCCAAGAAGTCCGTGGCGGGGGGAACACCGGGGAGCTGTTTTTT. It translates to CASSQEVRGGGNTGELFF.

This rearrangement joins TRBV2 to TRBJ1-3, with D tentatively TRBD1 (5 bases). Looked up from germline, CDR1 is SNHLY and CDR2 is FYNNEI. Trimming took off 6 bases at V and 8 bases at J, with 11 bases between the two ends. The CDR3 has 12 residues. The CDR3 DNA reads as TGTGCCAGCAGGGGGGACGGGTACACCATATATTTT. Protein product: CASRGDGYTIYF.

This rearrangement joins TRBV28 to TRBJ1-1; D is unclear. The germline gives CDR1 MDHEN, CDR2 SYDVKM. Trimming took off 3 bases at V and 6 bases at J, with 14 bases between the two ends. The CDR3 length is 14 residues. The CDR3 coding sequence is TGTGCCAGCAGTTTCGGCGGACTCGGAGCTGAAGCTTTCTTT. Residues: CASSFGGLGAEAFF. Together with reference TRBV28 and TRBJ1-1, the CDR3 gives the full variable domain: DVKVTQSSRYLVKRTGEKVFLECVQDMDHENMFWYRQDPGLGLRLIYFSYDVKMKEKGDIPEGYSVSREKKERFSLILESASTNQTSMYLCASSFGGLGAEAFFGQGTRLTVV.